The 15 T cell receptor beta chains in this list originate from one sample, sequenced in a study of blood T cell repertoires in COVID-19. Clones were read by immunoSEQ multiplex PCR, and TCRdb kept only the in-frame ones, dropping some. The sample records about 110,000 clones, roughly 79% being singletons. The material sequenced was peripheral blood. Receptors originate from a woman between 65 and 79 years old with acute or convalescent COVID-19.

The V and J genes are TRBV27 and TRBJ2-2; 7 bases map to TRBD1. The CDR3 totals 14 residues. V shed 5 bases and J 7 bases; nucleotides not matched to a gene: 7. Germline assignment: CDR1 MNHEY and CDR2 SMNVEV (reference sequence). Here the CDR3 DNA reads TGTGCCAGCAGTGCTACAGGGGTTGGCGGGGAGCTGTTTTTT. Translation gives CASSATGVGGELFF.

The V and J genes are TRBV28 and TRBJ2-7, with 8 bases aligning to TRBD2. Germline values: CDR1 MDHEN, CDR2 SYDVKM. The CDR3 consists of 15 residues. V was clipped by 11 bases and J by 6 bases; unmatched bases: 18. The CDR3 DNA reads as TGTGCCGGAGGGCCTGTAGCGGGATCAATGGGCGAGCAGTACTTC. Translated: CAGGPVAGSMGEQYF.

The CDR3 loop reads CASSQQGPGSTEAFF. The CDR3 DNA reads TGTGCCAGCAGTCAACAGGGGCCCGGGTCCACTGAAGCTTTCTTT. This rearrangement joins TRBV27 to TRBJ1-1; TRBD1 aligns across 7 bases. CDR3 size: 15 residues. With V trimmed by 5 bases and J by 4 bases, 10 bases remained unmatched. From germline, CDR1 is MNHEY and CDR2 SMNVEV (reference sequence).

The chain employs TRBV3-1 (or the pseudogene TRBV3-2) and TRBJ1-5, with 10 bases matching TRBD1. CDR3 size: 16 residues. The J segment lost 4 bases and the V segment lost 0 bases, leaving 3 bases of the junction unmatched. The germline gives CDR1 LGHDT, CDR2 YNNKEL (reference sequence). The CDR3 protein is CASSQDAGQGNQPQHF. CDR3 sequence (DNA): TGTGCCAGCAGCCAAGACGCGGGACAGGGGAATCAGCCCCAGCATTTT.

This chain links TRBV3-1 (or the pseudogene TRBV3-2) with TRBJ2-7; a weak D match, TRBD2 (6 bases). This CDR3 is 16 amino acids long. The V and J ends lost 4 bases and 7 bases respectively, with 23 bases between them. The germline gives CDR1 LGHDT, CDR2 YNNKEL (reference sequence). CDR3 DNA: TGTGCCAGCAGCCCCGGGGGTGGGACTGGGGGAAGAGAGCAGTACTTC. This codes for CASSPGGGTGGREQYF.

V and J are TRBV11-2 and TRBJ2-7, with 7 bases fitting TRBD2. The germline CDR1 and CDR2 sequences are SGHAT and FQNNGV. V lost 5 bases and J lost 3; bases outside the gene matches: 10. The CDR3 consists of 15 residues. The CDR3 loop is CASSPVGGSYYEQYF. The CDR3, as DNA: TGTGCCAGCAGCCCGGTTGGCGGGAGTTACTACGAGCAGTACTTC.

This rearrangement joins TRBV7-2 to TRBJ1-5, with 7 bases fitting TRBD1. Unmatched junction bases numbered 6, after V lost 5 bases and J lost 2 bases. The germline CDR1 and CDR2 sequences are SGHTA and FQGNSA. This CDR3 is built from 15 residues. CDR3: CASSPDGQGNQPQHF. DNA of the CDR3: TGTGCCAGCAGCCCTGACGGACAGGGCAATCAGCCCCAGCATTTT.

The V and J genes are TRBV7-9 and TRBJ1-1; a possible D gene is TRBD1 (6 bases). The CDR3 totals 18 residues. The V end lost 1 base, the J end lost 3 bases, and 21 bases lay between the germline ends. The germline V gene has CDR1 SEHNR and CDR2 FQNEAQ (reference sequence). Here the CDR3 reads CASSLVGRQGFLDTEAFF. CDR3 nucleotide sequence: TGTGCCAGCAGCTTAGTAGGTCGGCAGGGGTTCCTTGACACTGAAGCTTTCTTT.

V usage is TRBV6-1 and J usage is TRBJ2-7; 13 bases are shared with TRBD2. Unmatched junction bases numbered 3, after V lost 1 base and J lost 6 bases. Germline CDR1 MNHNS, CDR2 SASEGT. This CDR3 has 15 amino acids. Here the CDR3 reads CASSEGTSGSTEQYF. CDR3 coding DNA: TGTGCCAGCAGTGAAGGGACTAGCGGGAGCACCGAGCAGTACTTC.

The count of this clone is one. The chain's CDR3 is CASSDTGAYNSPLHF. The CDR3 DNA sequence: TGTGCCAGCAGTGACACAGGGGCTTATAATTCACCCCTCCACTTT. The chain uses TRBV6-1 and TRBJ1-6; 7 nucleotides align to TRBD1. The CDR3 length is 15 residues. After removal of 3 bases from V and 4 bases from J, the junction contained 3 bases not matched to a gene. Germline CDR1 and CDR2: MNHNS and SASEGT.

The chain recombines TRBV28 with TRBJ1-1, with D possibly matching TRBD1 (6 bases). Germline CDR1 MDHEN, CDR2 SYDVKM. The CDR3 sequence is 13 residues long. Trimming took off 6 bases at V and 5 bases at J, with 13 bases between the two ends. The CDR3 sequence: CASRTDSWTEAFF. Written as DNA, the CDR3 is TGTGCCAGCAGAACGGACAGTTGGACTGAAGCTTTCTTT.

The V and J genes are TRBV19 and TRBJ1-4; 8 bases match TRBD1. There are 15 residues in the CDR3. J lost 5 bases, V lost 6 bases, and 8 bases had no gene match. The germline V gene encodes CDR1 LNHDA and CDR2 SQIVND (reference sequence). CDR3 nucleotide sequence: TGTGCCAGTAGGCTCGGACAGGGTGTGAATGAAAAACTGTTTTTT. Translated: CASRLGQGVNEKLFF.

J is TRBJ1-2 and V is TRBV6-1; possible D gene TRBD1, 6 bases. Germline V gives CDR1 MNHNS, CDR2 SASEGT. There are 15 residues in the CDR3. V lost 0 bases to trimming and J lost 4 bases, with 12 bases between them. The CDR3 here is CASSEAKGRGYGYTF. The DNA for the CDR3 is TGTGCCAGCAGTGAAGCAAAGGGCAGGGGCTATGGCTACACCTTC.

This chain links TRBV5-1 with TRBJ1-1; no clear D. This CDR3 is 14 amino acids long. Germline CDR1 and CDR2: SGHRS and YFSETQ. Trimming removed 2 bases at V and 0 bases at J, with 8 bases between. CDR3 bases: TGCGCCAGCAGCTTCGCTATTATGAACACTGAAGCTTTCTTT. Protein product: CASSFAIMNTEAFF.

The chain's CDR3 is CASSQDTGQPQHF. The CDR3 DNA follows: TGTGCCAGCAGCCAAGATACGGGTCAGCCCCAGCATTTT. The chain carries TRBV4-2 and TRBJ1-5; D gene uncertain. Germline assignment: CDR1 LGHNA and CDR2 YNFKEQ. Trimming shortened V by 0 bases and J by 6 bases, and 6 bases separated the two germline ends. The CDR3 runs 13 residues.